This T cell receptor (beta chain) was captured in a study of control samples from healthy donors and cancer patients. The method was immunoSEQ multiplex PCR; TCRdb's version includes in-frame clones alone and lacks a portion of them. This table has about 120,000 clones, 85% to 90% appearing once. Germline V CDR1 and CDR2: SNHLY, FYNNEI. Losses at the gene ends were 8 bases for V and 7 bases for J; bases not matched to a gene: 3. The CDR3 spans 11 residues. This clonotype originated in a woman in her forties or fifties with colorectal cancer. This rearrangement joins TRBV2 to TRBJ1-2; the match to TRBD1 covers 8 bases. Sequenced: PBMCs. As DNA, the CDR3 is TGTGCCAGCCGGCAGGGGGCTGGCTACACCTTC. This sequence encodes CASRQGAGYTF.